This passage covers 26 T cell receptor beta chains from one sample sequenced in a study of ipilimumab plus nivolumab after autologous stem cell transplantation. Profiled with immunoSEQ multiplex PCR; TCRdb holds only in-frame clones, not every one. The data show 20,000 to 30,000 clones, roughly 86% seen once. The sequencing used PBMCs, collected in a trial of ipilimumab plus nivolumab as post-transplant consolidation. Receptors were obtained from a male donor with diffuse large B-cell lymphoma.

This clone was recorded a few times. J is TRBJ2-7 and V is TRBV7-2; D gene ambiguous. With 1 base removed from V and 5 bases from J, the gap between germline ends came to 12 bases. CDR1 is SGHTA and CDR2 is FQGNSA in the germline V gene. The CDR3 has 14 amino acids. CDR3 nucleotide sequence: TGTGCCAGCAGCTTAGTCGCCTCCGTCCACGAGCAGTACTTC. Its translation: CASSLVASVHEQYF.

This clone came up once. The V and J genes are TRBV6-5 and TRBJ2-3; no clear D. V dropped 3 bases and J dropped 7 bases, with 8 bases sitting between them. Germline CDR1 and CDR2: MNHEY and SVGAGI. This CDR3 contains 12 residues. The DNA of the CDR3 is TGTGCCAGCAGTTATATGGGAAATACGCAGTATTTT. This codes for CASSYMGNTQYF.

The chain employs TRBV7-2 and TRBJ2-5; D is perhaps TRBD2 (7 bases). The CDR3 extends over 16 amino acids. Germline V gene lookup returns CDR1 SGHTA and CDR2 FQGNSA. Trimming stripped 1 base from V and 1 base from J, with 13 bases between. The CDR3 DNA reads TGTGCCAGCAGCTTAGTCGGGGGGCTAATCCAAGAGACCCAGTACTTC. This translates into CASSLVGGLIQETQYF.

This clone has more than one count but fewer than ten. The chain links TRBV5-5 to TRBJ2-7; D gene uncertain. This CDR3 is built from 13 residues. V dropped 0 bases and J dropped 2 bases, with 6 bases sitting between them. The germline V gene has CDR1 SGHKS and CDR2 YYEKEE (reference sequence). Here the CDR3 reads CASSLDAAYEQYF. In DNA form, the CDR3 reads TGTGCCAGCAGCTTGGATGCGGCCTACGAGCAGTACTTC.

V is TRBV5-1 and J is TRBJ2-7; perhaps TRBD1 as D (5 bases). The V and J ends lost 4 bases and 5 bases respectively, with 10 bases between them. The CDR3 extends over 12 amino acids. Looked up from germline, CDR1 is SGHRS and CDR2 is YFSETQ. The CDR3 nucleotides read TGCGCCAGCAGCATACAGGTGGACGAGCAGTACTTC. Translating it yields CASSIQVDEQYF.

The V call is TRBV29-1, the J call TRBJ2-7, with TRBD1 matching over 7 bases. Germline V CDR1 and CDR2: SQVTM, ANQGSEA. The V gene end was trimmed by 6 bases and the J gene end by 1 base; junction bases not matched to a gene: 3. The CDR3 contains 12 residues. DNA for the CDR3: TGCAGCGTCTGGGACAGTTCCTACGAGCAGTACTTC. Amino acid sequence: CSVWDSSYEQYF.

The V call is TRBV7-9, the J call TRBJ2-3, with D hard to call. CDR3 length: 12 residues. Germline lookup yields CDR1 SEHNR and CDR2 FQNEAQ (reference sequence). Trimming took off 0 bases at V and 5 bases at J, with 3 bases between the two ends. The CDR3 sequence: CASSLAVDTQYF. In DNA, the CDR3 is TGTGCCAGCAGCTTAGCGGTAGATACGCAGTATTTT. The variable domain in full, with the rest retrieved from reference TRBV7-9 and TRBJ2-3, is DTGVSQNPRHKITKRGQNVTFRCDPISEHNRLYWYRQTLGQGPEFLTYFQNEAQLEKSRLLSDRFSAERPKGSFSTLEIQRTEQGDSAMYLCASSLAVDTQYFGPGTRLTVL.

The rearrangement links TRBV4-1 to TRBJ2-1; 9 bases map to TRBD1. Looked up from germline, CDR1 is MGHRA and CDR2 is YSYEKL. The CDR3 is 15 residues long. The V gene end was trimmed by 2 bases and the J gene end by 9 bases; junction bases not matched to a gene: 8. The CDR3 coding sequence is TGCGCCAGCAGCCAAACCGGGACAGGGACGTCTGAGCAGTTCTTC. Encoded protein: CASSQTGTGTSEQFF.

V gene TRBV11-2 combines with J gene TRBJ1-2; TRBD1 matches at 8 bases. The CDR3 spans 13 residues. From germline, CDR1 is SGHAT and CDR2 FQNNGV. V lost 3 bases, J lost 6 bases, and 3 bases stayed unmatched. Here the CDR3 reads CASSFQGADGYTF. The CDR3 DNA reads as TGTGCCAGCAGCTTCCAGGGGGCCGATGGCTACACCTTC.

This chain connects TRBV6-1 to TRBJ2-5; 9 bases agree with TRBD2. The trim removed 4 bases at V and 4 bases at J, leaving 10 bases unmatched. This CDR3 spans 16 amino acids. Germline V lookup: CDR1 MNHNS, CDR2 SASEGT. In DNA, the CDR3 is TGTGCCAGCAGTGGGGCTTGGCGGGGGGGCGGAGAGACCCAGTACTTC. It codes for CASSGAWRGGGETQYF.

The V and J genes are TRBV4-2 and TRBJ2-1; TRBD2 might be the D (5 bases). Germline CDR1 LGHNA, CDR2 YNFKEQ. The germline V and J ends were trimmed by 3 bases and 12 bases, with 15 bases remaining between them. The CDR3 spans 13 residues. In nucleotides, the CDR3 is TGTGCCAGCAGCCAGAAAGGGAGCGTTAGGCAGTTCTTC. Translation: CASSQKGSVRQFF.

The chain combines TRBV6-1 with TRBJ2-1; 12 positions agree with TRBD2. Trimming cost V 7 bases and J 6 bases; bases outside gene matches: 1. Germline V gives CDR1 MNHNS, CDR2 SASEGT. The CDR3 totals 13 residues. The CDR3 region is CASMTSGGNEQFF. CDR3 DNA: TGTGCCAGCATGACTAGCGGGGGCAATGAGCAGTTCTTC.

The J gene is TRBJ2-7, the V gene TRBV2; D gene ambiguous. The V gene's germline CDR1 is SNHLY and CDR2 FYNNEI. V lost 6 bases and J 7 bases, leaving 16 bases between the germline ends. There are 13 residues in the CDR3. CDR3 protein: CASRLGPLREQYF. CDR3 DNA: TGTGCCAGCAGGTTAGGACCACTGAGGGAGCAGTACTTC.

V usage is TRBV7-9 and J usage is TRBJ1-6; D is perhaps TRBD1 (6 bases). V was trimmed by 1 base and J by 7 bases, leaving 11 bases between them. Germline-derived CDR1 and CDR2 are SEHNR and FQNEAQ (reference sequence). CDR3 size: 15 residues. The CDR3 DNA sequence: TGTGCCAGCAGCTTAGTGCAGGGGCAAAATTCACCCCTCCACTTT. Its translation: CASSLVQGQNSPLHF.

This clone has just a few counts. This chain joins TRBV7-2 and TRBJ2-1; no reliable D call. Germline V lookup: CDR1 SGHTA, CDR2 FQGNSA. Trimming took off 5 bases at V and 1 base at J, with 15 bases between the two ends. This CDR3 comprises 16 residues. As DNA, the CDR3 is TGTGCCAGCAGCGTCCCAGGAAGTCTGTCCTACAATGAGCAGTTCTTC. Amino acid sequence: CASSVPGSLSYNEQFF. Complete variable domain (other parts from reference TRBV7-2 and TRBJ2-1): GAGVSQSPSNKVTEKGKDVELRCDPISGHTALYWYRQSLGQGLEFLIYFQGNSAPDKSGLPSDRFSAERTGGSVSTLTIQRTQQEDSAVYLCASSVPGSLSYNEQFFGPGTRLTVL.

The gene calls are TRBV19 and TRBJ1-2; D not certain. Germline CDR1 LNHDA, CDR2 SQIVND (reference sequence). The CDR3 runs to 13 residues. The ends were cut back, 4 bases at V and 2 bases at J, with 8 bases in the middle. The CDR3 nucleotides are TGTGCCAGTAGTAGTCAAGGGAACTATGGCTACACCTTC. Protein: CASSSQGNYGYTF.

Turning to this clone: Other nucleotide sequences in the sample specify the same CDR3. The rearrangement uses TRBV7-2 and TRBJ1-2; D is possibly TRBD1 (5 bases). V lost 1 base and J lost 7, with 10 bases in between. The V gene's germline CDR1 is SGHTA and CDR2 FQGNSA. The CDR3 has 13 residues. As DNA, the CDR3 is TGTGCCAGCAGCTTAGGAGGGGTGGGTGGCTACACCTTC. Its protein product is CASSLGGVGGYTF.

The chain couples TRBV7-2 to TRBJ2-1; D is undetermined. In germline, CDR1 is SGHTA, CDR2 FQGNSA. The CDR3 has 13 residues. V was trimmed by 5 bases and J by 7 bases, leaving 12 bases between them. CDR3 sequence: CASSEYSVNEQFF. The CDR3, as DNA: TGTGCCAGCAGCGAATACAGTGTTAATGAGCAGTTCTTC.

The chain is built from TRBV10-3 and TRBJ1-1; TRBD1 is a possible D gene (5 bases). This CDR3 has 14 amino acids. In germline, CDR1 is ENHRY, CDR2 SYGVKD. With 6 bases removed from V and 2 bases from J, the gap between germline ends came to 13 bases. The CDR3 DNA sequence: TGTGCCATCAGAAAGACAGAATTTAACACTGAAGCTTTCTTT. Its translation is CAIRKTEFNTEAFF.

The chain has TRBV7-9 and TRBJ1-1; tentative D call: TRBD1 (6 bases). Trimming stripped 1 base from V and 0 bases from J, with 9 bases between. The CDR3 runs 15 residues. Germline V gives CDR1 SEHNR, CDR2 FQNEAQ (reference sequence). DNA of the CDR3: TGTGCCAGCAGCTTAGATGGGGGCCTGAACACTGAAGCTTTCTTT. Residues: CASSLDGGLNTEAFF.

V gene TRBV30 combines with J gene TRBJ2-7; 8 bases are a match to TRBD2. The CDR3 loop spans 14 amino acids. The V gene end was trimmed by 2 bases and the J gene end by 5 bases; junction bases not matched to a gene: 8. Germline assignment: CDR1 GTSNPN and CDR2 SVGIG (reference sequence). CDR3 bases: TGTGCCTGGAGTAGCGGGGGCCCCCGGAACGAGCAGTACTTC. Protein product: CAWSSGGPRNEQYF.

The CDR3 DNA reads as TGTGCCAGCAGCCGCAGGACAGGGGCAATAGAAAAACTGTTTTTT. Encoded protein: CASSRRTGAIEKLFF. The gene calls are TRBV13 and TRBJ1-4; 9 bases line up with TRBD1. Trimming cost V 5 bases and J 8 bases; bases outside gene matches: 9. Germline assignment: CDR1 PRHDT and CDR2 FYEKMQ (reference sequence). There are 15 residues in the CDR3. The whole variable domain, filled in from reference TRBV13 and TRBJ1-4, reads AAGVIQSPRHLIKEKRETATLKCYPIPRHDTVYWYQQGPGQDPQFLISFYEKMQSDKGSIPDRFSAQQFSDYHSELNMSSLELGDSALYFCASSRRTGAIEKLFFGSGTQLSVL.

There are a few counts of this clone. The rearrangement links TRBV11-2 to TRBJ1-6; D is ambiguous. V lost 2 bases and J 7 bases, leaving 12 bases between the germline ends. The germline gives CDR1 SGHAT, CDR2 FQNNGV. The CDR3 sequence is 15 residues long. CDR3 region: CASSLTQQRNSPLHF. DNA of the CDR3: TGTGCCAGCAGCTTAACGCAGCAACGGAATTCACCCCTCCACTTT.

The chain uses TRBV18 and TRBJ1-4; 10 positions match TRBD1. The V and J ends lost 6 bases and 1 base, in that order; junction bases with no gene match: 8. The CDR3 totals 17 residues. Germline V gene data show CDR1 as KGHSH and CDR2 as LQKENI. The CDR3 here is CASSRTGGGGTNEKLFF. CDR3 DNA sequence: TGTGCCAGCTCCCGGACAGGGGGAGGAGGAACTAATGAAAAACTGTTTTTT.

This sequence joins TRBV5-1 and TRBJ2-5, with D perhaps TRBD1 or TRBD2 (6 bases each). Per germline, CDR1 SGHRS and CDR2 YFSETQ. V lost 2 bases and J lost 4, with 18 bases in between. The CDR3 spans 16 residues. CDR3 in DNA: TGCGCCAGCAGCTTACCTTCGGGGGCAACTGGAGAGACCCAGTACTTC. This gives the protein CASSLPSGATGETQYF.

This clone was detected once. V gene TRBV5-1 combines with J gene TRBJ2-7; D tentatively reads TRBD1 or TRBD2 (5 bases each). The CDR3 contains 12 residues. V was shortened by 6 bases and J by 6 bases, with 13 bases between the two germline ends. The germline V gene has CDR1 SGHRS and CDR2 YFSETQ. CDR3 DNA sequence: TGCGCCAGCACCTCAACTGGGGGCGAGCAGTACTTC. Translated, it gives CASTSTGGEQYF.